The clone carrying this T cell receptor (beta chain) was found many times. The antigen remains unidentified. Every donor provided 9.5 to 10 milliliters of peripheral blood. No fewer than 5.5 micrograms of total RNA were isolated from every sample. V was pared by 1 base and J by 7 bases, with 16 bases between. Germline CDR1 reads SGHAT; CDR2 reads FQNNGV. The length of the CDR3 is 15 residues. The data stem from a study of blood T cells in healthy people across ages. Notes on the study in general: No one knew whether donors had CMV, which possibly confounded expanded clonotype changes. TCR beta diversity, measured per million T cells, fell in a roughly linear way with age.

A second about 7 to 11 cycle PCR used barcoded and J-beta primers. TCRdb re-called the 5' RACE reads through MiXCR, storing one row per CDR3 protein. Of 710,000 or so distinct CDR3 sequences listed, roughly 30% were seen once; the top ten hold roughly 15%. The chain joins TRBV11-2 to TRBJ1-2, with D perhaps matching TRBD1 (6 bases). The sequenced material came from blood. This receptor was taken from an elderly woman in good health. CDR3 coding DNA: TGTGCCAGCAGCTTAGCCGCGGGACAATATGGTGGCTACACCTTC. The encoded protein is CASSLAAGQYGGYTF. Using reference TRBV11-2 and TRBJ1-2 for the parts outside the CDR3, the full variable domain is EAGVAQSPRYKIIEKRQSVAFWCNPISGHATLYWYQQILGQGPKLLIQFQNNGVVDDSQLPKDRFSAERLKGVDSTLKIQPAKLEDSAVYLCASSLAAGQYGGYTFGSGTRLTVV.